This T cell receptor (beta chain) was profiled in a study of CD8+ T cells in alopecia areata. Study-wide results and caveats: Relative to mice, TCR sharing across patients was less clear, a difference possibly HLA-related.

V shed 2 bases and J 6 bases; nucleotides not matched to a gene: 7. Germline CDR1 reads SGHRS; CDR2 reads YFSETQ. This CDR3 has 15 amino acids. To note about this clone: Its antigen is currently unknown.

Investigators isolated RNA and reverse transcribed it into cDNA to act as the sequencing template. The assay was immunoSEQ multiplex PCR, and TCRdb's table has in-frame clones only and misses some. The sample lists 180,000 or so clones, 67% occurring once. This specimen was CD8+ T cells sorted from blood, taken at week 0. The TCR comes from a human donor with alopecia areata. The chain links TRBV5-1 to TRBJ2-7; 11 nucleotides agree with TRBD1. The DNA of the CDR3 is TGCGCCAGCAGCTTCGGGACAGGGGGTTCCGCCGAGCAGTACTTC. The encoded protein is CASSFGTGGSAEQYF. Variable domain in full (rest from reference TRBV5-1 and TRBJ2-7): KAGVTQTPRYLIKTRGQQVTLSCSPISGHRSVSWYQQTPGQGLQFLFEYFSETQRNKGNFPGRFSGRQFSNSRSEMNVSTLELGDSALYLCASSFGTGGSAEQYFGPGTRLTVT.